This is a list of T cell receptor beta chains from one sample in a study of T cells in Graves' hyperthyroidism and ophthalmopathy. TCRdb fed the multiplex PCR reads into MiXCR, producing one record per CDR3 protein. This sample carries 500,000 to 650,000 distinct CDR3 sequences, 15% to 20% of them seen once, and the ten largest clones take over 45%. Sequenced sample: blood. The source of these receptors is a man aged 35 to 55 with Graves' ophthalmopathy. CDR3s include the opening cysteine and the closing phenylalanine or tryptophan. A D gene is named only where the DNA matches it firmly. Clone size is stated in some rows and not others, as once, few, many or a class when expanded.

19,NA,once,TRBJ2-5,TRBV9,TGTGCCAGCAGCGTAGACCCCCGGGTCCCAGCTACAGGGTTAGAGACCCAGTACTTC,CASSVDPRVPATGLETQYF
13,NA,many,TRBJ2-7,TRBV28,TGTGCCAGCAGTTTGAACACCCCCTACGAGCAGTACTTC,CASSLNTPYEQYF
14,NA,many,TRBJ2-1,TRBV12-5,TGTGCTAGTGGTTTACGGGCGGCACCGGGGGAGCAGTTCTTC,CASGLRAAPGEQFF
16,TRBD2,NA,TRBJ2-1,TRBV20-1,TGCAGTGCCGAAATAAAAATGACTAGCCCCCTAAATGAGCAGTTCTTC,CSAEIKMTSPLNEQFF
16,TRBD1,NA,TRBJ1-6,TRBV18,TGTGCCAGCTCACTAGGTGGGACAGGGGACAATTCACCCCTCCACTTT,CASSLGGTGDNSPLHF
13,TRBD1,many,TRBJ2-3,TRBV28,TGTGCCAGCAGTCCACCGCAGGGGGTTACGCAGTATTTT,CASSPPQGVTQYF
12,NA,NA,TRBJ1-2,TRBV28,TGTGCCACCCAACCCCTTAACTATGGCTACACCTTC,CATQPLNYGYTF
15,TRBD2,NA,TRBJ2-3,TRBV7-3,TGTGCCAGCACCCTCGGCGGGGGGGCGGGTTATACGCAGTATTTT,CASTLGGGAGYTQYF
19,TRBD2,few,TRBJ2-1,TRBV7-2,TGTGCCAGCAGCTCCTCCGGGACTAGCGGGAGGGGGACCTACAATGAGCAGTTCTTC,CASSSSGTSGRGTYNEQFF
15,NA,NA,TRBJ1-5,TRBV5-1,TGCGCCAGCAGCATTTCAACAGGGCGAGGCCAGCCCCAGCATTTT,CASSISTGRGQPQHF
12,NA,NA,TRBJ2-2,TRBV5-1,TGCGCCAGCAGCCCCGTTGCGGGGGAGCTGTTTTTT,CASSPVAGELFF
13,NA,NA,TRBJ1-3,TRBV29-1,TGCAGCGTTATGAAACAGGAGGGAAACACCATATATTTT,CSVMKQEGNTIYF
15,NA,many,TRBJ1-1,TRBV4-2,TGTGCCAGCAGCCAAGAGGTTATAGGGGACACTGAAGCTTTCTTT,CASSQEVIGDTEAFF
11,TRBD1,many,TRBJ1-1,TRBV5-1,TGCGCCAGCAGCCAGGACAGGGTTGCTTTCTTT,CASSQDRVAFF
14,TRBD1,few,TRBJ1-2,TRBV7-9,TGTGCCAGCAGCCTCGCAGGGGGCATGGGTGGCTACACCTTC,CASSLAGGMGGYTF
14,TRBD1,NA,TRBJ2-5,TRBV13,TGTGCCAGCAGCTTACGGGACAGTCAAGAGACCCAGTACTTC,CASSLRDSQETQYF
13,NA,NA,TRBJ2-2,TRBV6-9,TGTGCCAGCAGTTACAGCGAACCCGGGGAGCCGTTTTTT,CASSYSEPGEPFF
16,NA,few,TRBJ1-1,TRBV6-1,TGTGCCAGCAGTGAAGTTTTACCACGGATGAACACTGAAGCTTTCTTT,CASSEVLPRMNTEAFF
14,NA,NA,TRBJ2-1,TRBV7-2,TGTGCCAGCAGCTTAGACGCGGGTTACAATGAGCAGTTCTTC,CASSLDAGYNEQFF
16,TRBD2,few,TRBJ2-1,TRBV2,TGTGCCAGCAGTGCTCTGAGCGGGGGAGGTATAGGGGAGCAGTTCTTC,CASSALSGGGIGEQFF
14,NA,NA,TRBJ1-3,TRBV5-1,TGCGCCAGCAGGGAAGGCGGCTCTGGAAACACCATATATTTT,CASREGGSGNTIYF
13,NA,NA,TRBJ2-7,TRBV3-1,TGTGCCAGCGGCTCTGGGAATCACTACGAGCAGTACTTC,CASGSGNHYEQYF
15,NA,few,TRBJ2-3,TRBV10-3,TGTGCCATCAGTGAGTCGTCAAGGGGGACAGATACGCAGTATTTT,CAISESSRGTDTQYF
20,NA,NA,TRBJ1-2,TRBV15,TGTGCCACCAGCAGAGGGCTGGGGAGACAGGTCCAAGAAACTAACTATGGCTACACCTTC,CATSRGLGRQVQETNYGYTF
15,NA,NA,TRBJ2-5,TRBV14,TGTGCCAGCAGAAACGCCGGGACACCTGTCGAGACCCAGTACTTC,CASRNAGTPVETQYF
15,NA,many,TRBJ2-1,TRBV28,TGTGCCAGCACCTCGGGACTCAAAGCTGGCAATGAGCAGTTCTTC,CASTSGLKAGNEQFF
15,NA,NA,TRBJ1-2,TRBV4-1,TGCGCCAGCAGCCACTCCCCCGGGGTTAACTATGGCTACACCTTC,CASSHSPGVNYGYTF
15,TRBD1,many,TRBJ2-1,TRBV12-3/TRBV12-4,TGTGCCAGCAGTTTTGACAGGGAATCCTACAATGAGCAGTTCTTC,CASSFDRESYNEQFF
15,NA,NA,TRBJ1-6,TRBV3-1,TGTGCCAGCAGCCTTGGACCGGGGGCCAATTCACCCCTCCACTTT,CASSLGPGANSPLHF
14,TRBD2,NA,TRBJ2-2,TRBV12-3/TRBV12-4,TGTGCCAGCAGCCCGGCGGGGGTTGCCGGGGAGCTGTTTTTT,CASSPAGVAGELFF
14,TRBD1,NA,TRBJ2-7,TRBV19,TGTGCCAGTAGACGGACAGGGGGCGTCTACGAGCAGTACTTC,CASRRTGGVYEQYF
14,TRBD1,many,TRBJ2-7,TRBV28,TGTGCCAGCAGCCCACTACAGGGGGCCTACGAGCAGTACTTC,CASSPLQGAYEQYF
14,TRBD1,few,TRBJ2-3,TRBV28,TGTGCCAGCAGTTTTGACAGGGCCACAGATACGCAGTATTTT,CASSFDRATDTQYF
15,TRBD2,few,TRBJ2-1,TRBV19,TGTGCCAGTATTTCGACTAGCGGGAACTACAATGAGCAGTTCTTC,CASISTSGNYNEQFF
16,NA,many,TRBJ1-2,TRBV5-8,TGTGCCAGCAGCTTGAGTCGAGGCGGGGTTTTGGATGGCTACACCTTC,CASSLSRGGVLDGYTF
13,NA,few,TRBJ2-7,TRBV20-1,TGCAGTGCTAGAGGCTCCATGAAAGACGAGCAGTACTTC,CSARGSMKDEQYF
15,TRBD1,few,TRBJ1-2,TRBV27,TGTGCCAGCAGGCGGGCGGGACAGGGGATATATGGCTACACCTTC,CASRRAGQGIYGYTF
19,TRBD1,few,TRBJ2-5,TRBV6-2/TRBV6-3,TGTGCCAGCAGTTACTCACGGGGTCGGCCCAGGGGGCAACAAGAGACCCAGTACTTC,CASSYSRGRPRGQQETQYF
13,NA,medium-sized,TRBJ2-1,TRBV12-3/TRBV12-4,TGTGCCAGCAGTTTTGGGGAAGGCAATGAGCAGTTCTTC,CASSFGEGNEQFF
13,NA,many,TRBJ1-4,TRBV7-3,TGTGCCAGCAGCAGCGGGATCGGTGAAAAACTGTTTTTT,CASSSGIGEKLFF
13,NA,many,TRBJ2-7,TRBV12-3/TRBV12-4,TGTGCCAGCAGTTCTCACAGGGTCTACGAGCAGTACTTC,CASSSHRVYEQYF
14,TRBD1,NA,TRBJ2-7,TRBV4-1,TGCGCCAGCAGCCAAAACAGGGGTCGGTACGAGCAGTACTTC,CASSQNRGRYEQYF
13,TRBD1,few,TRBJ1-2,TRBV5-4,TGTGCCAGCAACCTACAGGGGGCAAGTGGCTACACCTTC,CASNLQGASGYTF
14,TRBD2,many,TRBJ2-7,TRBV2,TGTGCCAGCAGCGCCGCGGGAGGGAGGGTCGAGCAGTACTTC,CASSAAGGRVEQYF
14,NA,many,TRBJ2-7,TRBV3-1,TGTGCCAGCAGCCAAGAGGTAATAAACGACGAGCAGTACTTC,CASSQEVINDEQYF
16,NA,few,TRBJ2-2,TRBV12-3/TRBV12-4,TGTGCCAGCAGTCCCGCCCTACGCCCGAACACCGGGGAGCTGTTTTTT,CASSPALRPNTGELFF
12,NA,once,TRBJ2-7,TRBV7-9,TGTGCCAGCAGCTTAGTTTCCGGCGAGCAGTACTTC,CASSLVSGEQYF
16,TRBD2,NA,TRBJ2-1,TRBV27,TGTGCCAGCAGGGGGGCCGCAGCGGGAGCCTACAATGAGCAGTTCTTC,CASRGAAAGAYNEQFF
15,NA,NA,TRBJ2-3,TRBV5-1,TGCGCCAGCAGCTTGGCGGGTGAACGTGGGGATACGCAGTATTTT,CASSLAGERGDTQYF
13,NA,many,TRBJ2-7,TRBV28,TGTGCCAGCAGTATAGACAGTAGCTACGAGCAGTACTTC,CASSIDSSYEQYF
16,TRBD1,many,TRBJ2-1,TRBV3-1,TGTGCCAGCAGCCAAGAGAGGGGGCGAATCAACAATGAGCAGTTCTTC,CASSQERGRINNEQFF
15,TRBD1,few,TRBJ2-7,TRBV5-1,TGCGCCAGCAGCTTACGACAGGGACCCTACTACGAGCAGTACTTC,CASSLRQGPYYEQYF
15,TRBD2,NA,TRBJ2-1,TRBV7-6,TGTGCCAGCAGCGTTACTAGCGGGGGGGCTAAGGAGCAGTTCTTC,CASSVTSGGAKEQFF
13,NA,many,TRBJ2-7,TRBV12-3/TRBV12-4,TGTGCCAGCAGTTTGAGTACTCTGGGAGAGCAGTACTTC,CASSLSTLGEQYF
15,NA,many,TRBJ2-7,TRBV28,TGTGCCAGCAGCGTACTATACGCGGGGTCCTACGAGCAGTACTTC,CASSVLYAGSYEQYF
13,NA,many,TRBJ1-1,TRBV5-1,TGCGCCAGCAGCCTGGGTTTAAGGGGAGGAGCTTTCTTT,CASSLGLRGGAFF
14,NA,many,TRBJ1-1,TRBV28,TGTGCCAGCAGTCCCGGGGGGGCGGACACTGAAGCTTTCTTT,CASSPGGADTEAFF
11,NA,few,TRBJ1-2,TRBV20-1,TGCAGTGCTGCCTCTTGGGAAGGCTACACCTTC,CSAASWEGYTF
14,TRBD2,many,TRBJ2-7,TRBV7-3,TGTGCCAGCAGCCCGCGAGCGGGAGACTACGAGCAGTACTTC,CASSPRAGDYEQYF